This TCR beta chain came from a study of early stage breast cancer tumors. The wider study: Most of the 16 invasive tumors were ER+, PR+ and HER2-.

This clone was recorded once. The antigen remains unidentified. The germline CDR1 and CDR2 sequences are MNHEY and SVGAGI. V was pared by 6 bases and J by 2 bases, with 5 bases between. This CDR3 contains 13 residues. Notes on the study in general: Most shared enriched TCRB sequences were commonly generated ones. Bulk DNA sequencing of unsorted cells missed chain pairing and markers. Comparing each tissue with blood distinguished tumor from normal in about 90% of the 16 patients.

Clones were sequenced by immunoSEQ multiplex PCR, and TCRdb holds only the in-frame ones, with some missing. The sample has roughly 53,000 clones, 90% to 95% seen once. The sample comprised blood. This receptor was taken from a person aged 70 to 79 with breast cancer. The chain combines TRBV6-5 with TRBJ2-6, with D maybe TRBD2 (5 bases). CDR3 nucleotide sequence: TGTGCCAGCAGGACTACTGGGGCCAACGTCCTGACTTTC. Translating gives CASRTTGANVLTF.